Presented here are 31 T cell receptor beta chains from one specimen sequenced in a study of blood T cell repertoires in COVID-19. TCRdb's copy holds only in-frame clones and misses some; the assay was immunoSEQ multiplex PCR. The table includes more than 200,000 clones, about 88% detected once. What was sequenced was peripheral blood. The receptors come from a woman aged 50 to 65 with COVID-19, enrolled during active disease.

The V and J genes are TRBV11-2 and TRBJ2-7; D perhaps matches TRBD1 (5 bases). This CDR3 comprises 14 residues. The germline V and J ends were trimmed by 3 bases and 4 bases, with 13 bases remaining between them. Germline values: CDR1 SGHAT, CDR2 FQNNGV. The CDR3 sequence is CASSLAGLEYEQYF. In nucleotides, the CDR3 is TGTGCCAGCAGCTTGGCAGGGCTAGAGTACGAGCAGTACTTC.

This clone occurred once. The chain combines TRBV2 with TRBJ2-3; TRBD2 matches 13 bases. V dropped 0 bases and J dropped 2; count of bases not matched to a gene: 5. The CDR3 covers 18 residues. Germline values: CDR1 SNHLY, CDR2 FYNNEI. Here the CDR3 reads CASSEAQGLAGATDTQYF. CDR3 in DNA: TGTGCCAGCAGTGAAGCACAAGGACTAGCGGGGGCCACAGATACGCAGTATTTT.

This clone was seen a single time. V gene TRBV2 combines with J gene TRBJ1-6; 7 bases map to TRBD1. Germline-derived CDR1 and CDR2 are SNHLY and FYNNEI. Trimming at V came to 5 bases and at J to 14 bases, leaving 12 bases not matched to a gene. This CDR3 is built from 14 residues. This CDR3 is CASSLVGQDQTLHF. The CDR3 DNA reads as TGTGCCAGCAGTCTAGTTGGACAGGATCAGACCCTCCACTTT.

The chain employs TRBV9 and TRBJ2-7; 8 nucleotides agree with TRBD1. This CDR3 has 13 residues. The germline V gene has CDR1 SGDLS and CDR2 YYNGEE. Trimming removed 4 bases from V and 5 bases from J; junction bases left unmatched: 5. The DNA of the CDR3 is TGTGCCAGCAGCCCGGGACAGGCAGACGAGCAGTACTTC. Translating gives CASSPGQADEQYF. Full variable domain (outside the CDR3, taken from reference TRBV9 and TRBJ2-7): DSGVTQTPKHLITATGQRVTLRCSPRSGDLSVYWYQQSLDQGLQFLIQYYNGEERAKGNILERFSAQQFPDLHSELNLSSLELGDSALYFCASSPGQADEQYFGPGTRLTVT.

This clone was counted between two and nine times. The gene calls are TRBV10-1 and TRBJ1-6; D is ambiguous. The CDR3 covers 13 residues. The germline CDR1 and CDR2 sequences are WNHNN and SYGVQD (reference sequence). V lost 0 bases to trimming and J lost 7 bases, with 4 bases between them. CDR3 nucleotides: TGCGCCAGCAGTGAGTCGAGCAATTCACCCCTCCACTTT. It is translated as CASSESSNSPLHF.

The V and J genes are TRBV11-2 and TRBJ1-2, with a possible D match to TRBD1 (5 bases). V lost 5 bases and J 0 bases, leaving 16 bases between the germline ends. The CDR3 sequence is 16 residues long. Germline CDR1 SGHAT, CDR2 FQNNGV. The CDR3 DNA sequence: TGTGCCAGCAGCACTCCCCGGTCGACAGCTAACTATGGCTACACCTTC. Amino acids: CASSTPRSTANYGYTF.

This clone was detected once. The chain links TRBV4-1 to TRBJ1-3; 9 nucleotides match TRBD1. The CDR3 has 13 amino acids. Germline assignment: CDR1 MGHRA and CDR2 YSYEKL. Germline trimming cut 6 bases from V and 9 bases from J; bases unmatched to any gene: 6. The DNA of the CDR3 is TGCGCCAGCAGACGGACAGGGGATGCCACCATATATTTT. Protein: CASRRTGDATIYF.

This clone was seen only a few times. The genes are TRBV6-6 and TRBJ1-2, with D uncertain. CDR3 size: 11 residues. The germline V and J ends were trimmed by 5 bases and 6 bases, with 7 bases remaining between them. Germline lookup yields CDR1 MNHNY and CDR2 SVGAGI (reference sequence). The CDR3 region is CASSHGDGYTF. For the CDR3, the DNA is TGTGCCAGCAGTCACGGGGATGGCTACACCTTC.

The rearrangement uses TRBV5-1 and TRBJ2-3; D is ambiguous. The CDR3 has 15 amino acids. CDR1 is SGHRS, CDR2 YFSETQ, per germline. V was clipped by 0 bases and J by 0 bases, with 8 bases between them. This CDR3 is CASSLVSPSTDTQYF. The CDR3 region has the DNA TGCGCCAGCAGCTTGGTTAGCCCTAGCACAGATACGCAGTATTTT.

The CDR3 is CASSRSSGDGANVLTF. The CDR3 DNA is TGTGCCAGTAGTCGTAGTTCAGGGGACGGGGCCAACGTCCTGACTTTC. V usage is TRBV19 and J usage is TRBJ2-6, with TRBD1 as a possible D gene (6 bases). The V end was cut by 5 bases, the J end by 4 bases, with 15 bases between. The CDR3 consists of 16 residues. CDR1 LNHDA and CDR2 SQIVND come from the germline V gene (reference sequence).

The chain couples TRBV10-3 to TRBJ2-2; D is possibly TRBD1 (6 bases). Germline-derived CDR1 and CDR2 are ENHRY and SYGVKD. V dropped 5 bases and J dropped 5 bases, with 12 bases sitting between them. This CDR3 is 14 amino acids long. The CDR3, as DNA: TGTGCCATCAGTTGGGACATAAGGACCGGGGAGCTGTTTTTT. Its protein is CAISWDIRTGELFF.

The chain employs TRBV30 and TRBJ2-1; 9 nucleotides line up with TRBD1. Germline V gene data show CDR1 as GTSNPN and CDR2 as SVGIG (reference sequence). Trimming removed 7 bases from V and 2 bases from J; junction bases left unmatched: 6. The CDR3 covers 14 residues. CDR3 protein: CAFGTGGAYNEQFF. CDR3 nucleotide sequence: TGTGCCTTCGGCACAGGGGGCGCCTACAATGAGCAGTTCTTC.

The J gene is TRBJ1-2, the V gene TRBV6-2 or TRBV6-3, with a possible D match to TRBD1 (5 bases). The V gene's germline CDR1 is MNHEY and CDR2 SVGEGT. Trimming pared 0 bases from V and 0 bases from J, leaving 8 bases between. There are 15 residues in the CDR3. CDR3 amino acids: CASSYSSTANYGYTF. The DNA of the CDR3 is TGTGCCAGCAGTTACTCGTCGACAGCTAACTATGGCTACACCTTC.

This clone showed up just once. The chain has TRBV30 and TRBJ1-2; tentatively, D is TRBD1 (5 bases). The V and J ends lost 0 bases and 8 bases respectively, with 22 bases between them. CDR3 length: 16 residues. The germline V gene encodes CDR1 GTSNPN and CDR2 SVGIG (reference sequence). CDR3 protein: CAWSVRSGGAGWGYTF. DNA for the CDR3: TGTGCCTGGAGTGTACGGTCGGGGGGAGCCGGTTGGGGCTACACCTTC.

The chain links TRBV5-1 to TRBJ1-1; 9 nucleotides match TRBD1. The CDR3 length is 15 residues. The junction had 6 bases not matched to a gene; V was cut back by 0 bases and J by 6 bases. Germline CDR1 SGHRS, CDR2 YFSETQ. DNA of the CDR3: TGCGCCAGCAGCTTGGCACAGGGGGCTATTGCTGAAGCTTTCTTT. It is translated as CASSLAQGAIAEAFF.

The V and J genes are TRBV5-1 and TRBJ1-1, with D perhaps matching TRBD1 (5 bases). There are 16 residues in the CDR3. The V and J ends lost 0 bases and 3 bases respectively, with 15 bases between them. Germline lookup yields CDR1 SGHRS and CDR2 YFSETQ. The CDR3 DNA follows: TGCGCCAGCAGCTTGGACAGGTATTCGTCGGACACTGAAGCTTTCTTT. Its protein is CASSLDRYSSDTEAFF.

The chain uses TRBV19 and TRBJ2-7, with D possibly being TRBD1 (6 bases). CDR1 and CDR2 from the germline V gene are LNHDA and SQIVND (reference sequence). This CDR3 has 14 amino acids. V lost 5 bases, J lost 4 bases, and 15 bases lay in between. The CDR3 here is CASSRGQGSYEQYV. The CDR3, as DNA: TGTGCCAGTAGTCGAGGGCAGGGGTCGTACGAGCAGTACGTC.

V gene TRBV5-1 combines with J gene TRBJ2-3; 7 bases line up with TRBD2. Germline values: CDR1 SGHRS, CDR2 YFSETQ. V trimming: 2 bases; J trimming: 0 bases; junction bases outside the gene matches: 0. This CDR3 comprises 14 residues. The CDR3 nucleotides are TGCGCCAGCAGCTTCGGGGGGAGCACAGATACGCAGTATTTT. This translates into CASSFGGSTDTQYF.

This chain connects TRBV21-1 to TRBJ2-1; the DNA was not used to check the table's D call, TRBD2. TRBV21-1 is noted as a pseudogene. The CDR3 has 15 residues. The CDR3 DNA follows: TGTGCCAGCAGCAATATCTGGGGGGATGTGAATGAGCAGTTCTTC. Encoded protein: CASSNIWGDVNEQFF.

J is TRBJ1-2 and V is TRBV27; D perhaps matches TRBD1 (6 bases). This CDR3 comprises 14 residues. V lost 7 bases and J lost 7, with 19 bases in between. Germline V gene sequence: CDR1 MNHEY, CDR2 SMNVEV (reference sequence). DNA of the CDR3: TGTGCCAGCAAGGGGGGGGGCTCCCTGGGTGGCTACACCTTC. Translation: CASKGGGSLGGYTF.

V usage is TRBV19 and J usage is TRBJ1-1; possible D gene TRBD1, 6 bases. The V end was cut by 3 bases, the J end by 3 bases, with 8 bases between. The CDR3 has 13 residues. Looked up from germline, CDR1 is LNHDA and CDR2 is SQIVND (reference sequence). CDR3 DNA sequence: TGTGCCAGTAGTATTTACAGGGACACTGAAGCTTTCTTT. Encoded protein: CASSIYRDTEAFF. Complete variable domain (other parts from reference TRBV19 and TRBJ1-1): DGGITQSPKYLFRKEGQNVTLSCEQNLNHDAMYWYRQDPGQGLRLIYYSQIVNDFQKGDIAEGYSVSREKKESFPLTVTSAQKNPTAFYLCASSIYRDTEAFFGQGTRLTVV.

DNA of the CDR3: TGTGCCAGCAGCGGCCTCAGGGGCCAGGGGGAAAGTAATACGCAGTATTTT. This sequence encodes CASSGLRGQGESNTQYF. The chain uses TRBV7-2 and TRBJ2-3; 7 nucleotides align to TRBD1. With 5 bases clipped from V and 7 bases from J, the junction kept 18 bases outside the gene matches. The CDR3 covers 17 residues. The V gene's germline CDR1 is SGHTA and CDR2 FQGNSA.

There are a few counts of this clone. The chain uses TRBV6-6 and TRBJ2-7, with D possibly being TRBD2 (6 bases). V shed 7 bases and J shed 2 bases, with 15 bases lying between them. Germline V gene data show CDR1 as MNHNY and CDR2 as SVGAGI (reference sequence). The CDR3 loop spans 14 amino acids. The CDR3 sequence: CASKEGEGTYEQYV. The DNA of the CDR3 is TGTGCCAGCAAGGAGGGTGAGGGGACCTACGAGCAGTACGTC.

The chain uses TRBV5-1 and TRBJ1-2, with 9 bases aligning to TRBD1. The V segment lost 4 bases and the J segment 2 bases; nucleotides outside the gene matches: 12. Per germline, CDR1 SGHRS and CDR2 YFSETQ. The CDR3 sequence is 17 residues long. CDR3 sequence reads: CASSLEDRGGENYGYTF. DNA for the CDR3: TGCGCCAGCAGCCTAGAGGACAGGGGTGGGGAAAACTATGGCTACACCTTC.

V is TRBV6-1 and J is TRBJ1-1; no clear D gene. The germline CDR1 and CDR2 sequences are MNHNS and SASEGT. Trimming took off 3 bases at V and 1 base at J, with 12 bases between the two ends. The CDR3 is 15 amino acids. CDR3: CASSEGGLGNTEAFF. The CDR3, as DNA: TGTGCCAGCAGTGAGGGAGGCCTGGGGAACACTGAAGCTTTCTTT.

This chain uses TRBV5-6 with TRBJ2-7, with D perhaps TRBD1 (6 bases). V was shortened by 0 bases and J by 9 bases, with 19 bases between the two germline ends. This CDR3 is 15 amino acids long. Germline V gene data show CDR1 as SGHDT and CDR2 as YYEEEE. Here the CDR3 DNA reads TGTGCCAGCAGCTTGGAAGGGCAGGGGCTTGGAGGGCAGTACTTC. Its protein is CASSLEGQGLGGQYF.

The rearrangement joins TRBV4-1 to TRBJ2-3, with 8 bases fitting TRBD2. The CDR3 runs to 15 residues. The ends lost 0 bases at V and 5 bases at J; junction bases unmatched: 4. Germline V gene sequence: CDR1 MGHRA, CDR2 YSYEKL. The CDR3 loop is CASSQDHAGGDTQYF. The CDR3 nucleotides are TGCGCCAGCAGCCAAGATCATGCGGGGGGAGATACGCAGTATTTT.

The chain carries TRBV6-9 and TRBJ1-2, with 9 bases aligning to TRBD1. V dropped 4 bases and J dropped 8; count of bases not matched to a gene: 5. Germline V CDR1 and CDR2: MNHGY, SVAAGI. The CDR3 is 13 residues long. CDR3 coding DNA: TGTGCCAGCAGTTCGGGACAGGGAGGCGGCTACACCTTC. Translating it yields CASSSGQGGGYTF.

In DNA, the CDR3 is TGTGCCAGCAGTTTAAAAGGACAGGGGTACGAAAAACTGTTTTTT. It translates to CASSLKGQGYEKLFF. The V and J genes are TRBV28 and TRBJ1-4; 9 bases map to TRBD1. The CDR3 runs to 15 residues. Trimming took 2 bases from V and 8 from J; bases not matched to a gene: 6. The V gene's germline CDR1 is MDHEN and CDR2 SYDVKM.

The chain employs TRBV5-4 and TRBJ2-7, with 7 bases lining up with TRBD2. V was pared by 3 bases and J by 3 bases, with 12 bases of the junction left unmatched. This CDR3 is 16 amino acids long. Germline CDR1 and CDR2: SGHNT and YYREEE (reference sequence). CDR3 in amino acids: CASSYSGLERSYEQYF. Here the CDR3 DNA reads TGTGCCAGCAGCTACAGCGGACTAGAAAGAAGCTACGAGCAGTACTTC.

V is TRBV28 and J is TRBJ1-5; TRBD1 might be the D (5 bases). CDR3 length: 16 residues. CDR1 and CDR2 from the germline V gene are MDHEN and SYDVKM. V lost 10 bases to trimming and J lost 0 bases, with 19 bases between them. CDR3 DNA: TGTGCCACAACGACAGTGGAGAATTATAGCAATCAGCCCCAGCATTTT. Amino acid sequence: CATTTVENYSNQPQHF.